This is a list of T cell receptor beta chains from one sample in a study of blood T cell repertoires in COVID-19. The repertoire was sequenced with immunoSEQ multiplex PCR; TCRdb's copy has only in-frame clones and lacks some. The profile shows roughly 100,000 clones, around 84% of them singletons. The source material was peripheral blood. These TCRs come from a human donor in a cohort sampled during active COVID-19. The CDR3 runs from the conserved cysteine through the conserved F or W. A D gene is named only where the DNA matches it firmly. Clone size appears in some rows only: once, few, many, or a class for an expanded clone.

d_call clone_size j_call v_call cdr3_nt cdr3_aa
- once TRBJ1-5 TRBV19 TGTGCCAGTAGTATAGAGTTGCAGGTTAGCAATCAGCCCCAGCATTTT CASSIELQVSNQPQHF
- once TRBJ1-1 TRBV5-1 TGCGCCAGCAGCGCAGGACGGGACTTGAACACTGAAGCTTTCTTT CASSAGRDLNTEAFF
TRBD2 - TRBJ2-1 TRBV18 TGTGCCAGCTCAACACTAGCGGGGGGTCTAAGGGCCTACAATGAGCAGTTCTTC CASSTLAGGLRAYNEQFF
- - TRBJ2-5 TRBV3-1/TRBV3-2 TGTGCCAGCAGGAAGGACAGCCAAGGTGGGGAGACCCAGTACTTC CASRKDSQGGETQYF
TRBD2 - TRBJ2-7 TRBV5-1 TGCGCCAGCAGCCCCCAGTTGGGCGGGGGTACCTACGAGCAGTACTTC CASSPQLGGGTYEQYF
TRBD1 - TRBJ1-6 TRBV5-6 TGTGCCAGCAGCCTGATACAGGGGGTTGGCAATTCACCCCTCCACTTT CASSLIQGVGNSPLHF
- - TRBJ1-2 TRBV30 TGTGCCTTGCAGGGTTGGGACACGAGTGGCTACACCTTC CALQGWDTSGYTF
TRBD1 - TRBJ1-1 TRBV7-8 TGTGCCAGCAGCTTAGTCCCAGGGGGGAACACTGAAGCTTTCTTT CASSLVPGGNTEAFF
- - TRBJ1-5 TRBV19 TGTGCCAGTAGTATAGTGGGTCGGGAAAATCAGCCCCAGCATTTT CASSIVGRENQPQHF
- - TRBJ2-2 TRBV12-3/TRBV12-4 TGTGCCAGCAGTTTAGGGGGGGCCGGGGAGCTGTTTTTT CASSLGGAGELFF
- few TRBJ2-7 TRBV18 TGTGCCAGCTCCCTCACCGGTGTTAAAGCCTACGAGCAGTACTTC CASSLTGVKAYEQYF
TRBD2 - TRBJ2-3 TRBV18 TGTGCCAGCTCCCTAGTCGCGGGGGACCGAGATACGCAGTATTTT CASSLVAGDRDTQYF
- - TRBJ2-7 TRBV20-1 TGCAGTGCTAGGTCGGGGTTTGAGCAGTACTTC CSARSGFEQYF
- - TRBJ1-2 TRBV18 TGTGCCAGCTCACCACTGATCGGACGCACGAGGGACTATGGCTACACCTTC CASSPLIGRTRDYGYTF
- - TRBJ2-3 TRBV30 TGTGCCTGGAGTGTAGGAATCCAGGGCACAGATACGCAGTATTTT CAWSVGIQGTDTQYF
- - TRBJ1-3 TRBV14 TGTGCCAGCAGCCAAGATCCCCTCGGGGGGACCATATATTTT CASSQDPLGGTIYF
TRBD1 - TRBJ1-5 TRBV5-6 TGTGCCAGCAGCTCTAGGACAGGGGGCATTCAGCCCCAGCATTTT CASSSRTGGIQPQHF
TRBD1 - TRBJ1-2 TRBV10-3 TGTGGGACAGGGGAATGGGGCTACACCTTC CGTGEWGYTF
- few TRBJ1-1 TRBV4-1 TGCGCCAGCAGCCAAGATTCTGAGTACACTGAAGCTTTCTTT CASSQDSEYTEAFF
TRBD2 - TRBJ2-3 TRBV6-8 TGTGCCAGCAGTCCCGACGGGGGGGATACGCAGTATTTT CASSPDGGDTQYF
TRBD2 - TRBJ2-5 TRBV5-1 TGCGCCAGCAGCCAGGAGGCTAGCGGGGGGGTAGAGACCCAGTACTTC CASSQEASGGVETQYF
- - TRBJ1-2 TRBV3-1/TRBV3-2 TGTGCCAGCAGCCCCACAGGGCTCTATGGCTACACCTTC CASSPTGLYGYTF
- - TRBJ1-3 TRBV7-9 TGTGCCAGCAGCTTGGGGGCCGGGACATCATCTGGAAACACCATATATTTT CASSLGAGTSSGNTIYF
- - TRBJ1-2 TRBV19 TGTGCCAGTAGTCCGCAGGGGCCCGGCTGGTATGGCTACACCTTC CASSPQGPGWYGYTF
TRBD1 - TRBJ1-2 TRBV6-2/TRBV6-3 TGTGCCAGCAGTTTTAGGGGGCGGCTTGGCTATGGCTACACCTTC CASSFRGRLGYGYTF
TRBD1 - TRBJ1-1 TRBV4-3 TGCGCCAGTTCAAGAGGACAGGGAAGAACTGAAGCTTTCTTT CASSRGQGRTEAFF
- few TRBJ2-3 TRBV2 TGTGCCAGCAGTGAAGCGGCACCCCCAGATACGCAGTATTTT CASSEAAPPDTQYF
- - TRBJ2-7 TRBV7-8 TGTGCCAGCGCCCTGGCAGGGAACTACGAGCAGTACTTC CASALAGNYEQYF
- - TRBJ2-2 TRBV4-3 TGCGCCAGCAGCCAAGAGAGTAGCGGAAACACCGGGGAGCTGTTTTTT CASSQESSGNTGELFF
- - TRBJ2-5 TRBV7-2 TGTGCCAGCAGCCTATCGGACAGTAGAGAGACCCAGTACTTC CASSLSDSRETQYF
TRBD1 - TRBJ1-6 TRBV3-1/TRBV3-2 TGTGCCAGCAGGCCTTCGACAGGGAGGAATTCACCCCTCCACTTT CASRPSTGRNSPLHF
TRBD2 - TRBJ2-3 TRBV2 TGTGCCAGCAGTCCGGGACTAGAGATGAGAGATACGCAGTATTTT CASSPGLEMRDTQYF
TRBD1 - TRBJ1-5 TRBV24-1 TGTGCCACCAGTGATAGGACAGGGAATTACAATCAGCCCCAGCATTTT CATSDRTGNYNQPQHF
TRBD1 - TRBJ2-1 TRBV11-3 TGTGCCAGCAGCGAACCGACAGGGTACAATGAGCAGTTCTTC CASSEPTGYNEQFF
- - TRBJ1-2 TRBV6-5 TGTGCCAGCAGTTACGCCATCGGGGGCTACACCTTC CASSYAIGGYTF
TRBD1 medium-sized TRBJ1-5 TRBV7-9 TGTGCCAGCGGGACAGGGCAGGGACAGCCCCAGCATTTT CASGTGQGQPQHF
- - TRBJ1-1 TRBV28 TGTGCCACAAGGGACGGGGGTCACACTGAAGCTTTCTTT CATRDGGHTEAFF
- - TRBJ1-1 TRBV18 TGTGCCAGCTCACCACTCGAGTTTGGCACTGAAGCTTTCTTT CASSPLEFGTEAFF
TRBD2 - TRBJ2-3 TRBV5-1 TGCGCCAGCAGCAAAGCTGTTAGCGGGGGACGCACAGATACGCAGTATTTT CASSKAVSGGRTDTQYF
- - TRBJ1-1 TRBV18 TGTGCCAGCTCACCACAGCTCATGAACACTGAAGCTTTCTTT CASSPQLMNTEAFF